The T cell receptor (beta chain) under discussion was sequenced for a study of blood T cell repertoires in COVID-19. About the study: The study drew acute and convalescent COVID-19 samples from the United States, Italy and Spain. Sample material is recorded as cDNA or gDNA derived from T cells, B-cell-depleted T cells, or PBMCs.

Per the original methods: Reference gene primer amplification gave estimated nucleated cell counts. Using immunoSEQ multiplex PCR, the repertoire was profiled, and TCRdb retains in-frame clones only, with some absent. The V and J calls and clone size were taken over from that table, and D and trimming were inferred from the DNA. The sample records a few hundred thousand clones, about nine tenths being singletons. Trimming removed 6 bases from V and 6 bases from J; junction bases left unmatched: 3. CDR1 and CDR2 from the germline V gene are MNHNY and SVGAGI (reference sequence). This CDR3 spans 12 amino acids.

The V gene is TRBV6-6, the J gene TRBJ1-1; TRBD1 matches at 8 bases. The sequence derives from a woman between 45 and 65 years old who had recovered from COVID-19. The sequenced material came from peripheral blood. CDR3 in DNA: TGTGCCAGCAGCAGGGGGCAAGCTGAAGCTTTCTTT. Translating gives CASSRGQAEAFF.